This TCR beta chain was captured by sequencing in a study of blood T cell repertoires in COVID-19. Study details: The analysed material was cDNA or gDNA that came from T cells, B-cell-depleted T cells, or PBMCs.

The germline gives CDR1 MDHEN, CDR2 SYDVKM. CDR3 length: 15 amino acids. V was pared by 5 bases and J by 6 bases, with 10 bases of the junction left unmatched. The authors' processing: Estimation of nucleated cell counts relied on the amplification of reference gene primers. Assay: immunoSEQ multiplex PCR; the TCRdb copy retains only in-frame clones and omits some. V, J and clone size are taken as reported in that table, and D and trimming were inferred from the DNA itself. The sample includes approximately 190,000 clones, around four fifths of them seen just once. This clone was detected only a few times.

Specimen: peripheral blood. This chain joins TRBV28 and TRBJ2-3; TRBD2 aligns across 8 bases. The sequence was obtained from a human donor in a cohort sampled during active COVID-19. The CDR3 nucleotides are TGTGCCAGCAGTCAAAGCGGGAGAGGTGGGGATACGCAGTATTTT. Residues: CASSQSGRGGDTQYF.